The clone carrying this TCR beta chain was recorded only once. This entry comes from a study of long-term antiretroviral therapy in people with HIV. Survey level was the resolution at which the v3.0 immunoSEQ assay ran. Profiling relied on immunoSEQ multiplex PCR, and the TCRdb table lists in-frame clones only, not all of them. This table has tens of thousands of clones, 85% to 95% appearing once. This CDR3 has 16 residues. V lost 2 bases, J lost 5 bases, and 13 bases lay in between. Germline lookup yields CDR1 WSHSY and CDR2 SAAADI. Donors needed at least one pre-ART PBMC sample plus at least two post-ART samples.

This sequence joins TRBV10-2 and TRBJ1-6; D gene uncertain. This TCR was sampled from a man between 45 and 60 years old with HIV. The sequences come from unsorted PBMCs, collected 5.3 years after starting antiretroviral therapy. The CDR3 protein is CASSEHDAADNSPLHF. The CDR3, as DNA: TGCGCCAGCAGTGAGCACGATGCAGCAGATAATTCACCCCTCCACTTT.